Listed here is a single T cell receptor beta chain. As yet, its antigen is unknown. This specimen comes from a study of Ad26.COV2.S vaccination and SARS-CoV-2 variants. Study-wide results and limits: Total T cell responses were possibly underestimated by TCR breadth and depth analyses. Spike-specific TCR breadth was greater after Ad26.COV2.S than placebo. Spike-specific CD8+ and CD4+ T cell responses reportedly showed substantial breadth after vaccination. It was found that vaccine and placebo recipients had similar non-spike TCR breadth.

The trim removed 4 bases at V and 5 bases at J, leaving 10 bases unmatched. Per the germline V gene, CDR1 is SGHRS and CDR2 is YFSETQ. The CDR3 is 15 amino acids. Sequencing was performed with immunoSEQ multiplex PCR; in TCRdb, only in-frame clones are kept and a portion is missing. The sample lists about 350,000 clones, 90% to 95% occurring once. The sequencing here drew on peripheral blood, taken after recovery from COVID-19. The chain uses TRBV5-1 and TRBJ2-7; 9 nucleotides align to TRBD1. The TCR sequence derives from a human donor who had recovered from COVID-19. Here the CDR3 reads CASSESGQGADEQYF. Here the CDR3 DNA reads TGCGCCAGCAGCGAATCGGGACAGGGCGCCGACGAGCAGTACTTC.